This T cell receptor (beta chain) is drawn from a study of cytomegalovirus exposure and HLA in healthy donors. Study summary: When 398 donors were genotyped, roughly 82% of them were found to fall in the Caucasian-associated ancestry cluster.

The CDR3 has 14 residues. Germline V lookup: CDR1 SGHVS, CDR2 FNYEAQ. V dropped 2 bases and J dropped 3 bases, with 11 bases sitting between them. PCR amplification relied on 60 Vbeta primers (plus 13 Jbeta primers). Sequencing was performed with immunoSEQ multiplex PCR; in TCRdb, only in-frame clones are kept and a portion is missing. The table has about 110,000 clones, approximately 70% seen once. The specimen was PBMCs. The gene calls are TRBV7-6 and TRBJ2-7, with D maybe TRBD1 (6 bases). The sequence was obtained from a man aged 40-55 years in good health and CMV-seropositive. The chain's CDR3 is CASSLSPGDYEQYV. The CDR3 region has the DNA TGTGCCAGCAGCTTATCCCCAGGGGACTACGAGCAGTACGTC.